This TCR beta chain originates from a study of shared clonotypes between healthy human individuals. There are 15 residues in the CDR3. V lost 2 bases and J lost 4, with 9 bases in between. Germline V lookup: CDR1 SGHVS, CDR2 FQNEAQ. The method was immunoSEQ multiplex PCR; TCRdb's version includes in-frame clones alone and lacks a portion of them. This sample has roughly 2.5 million clones; 90% to 95% occur once, and the top ten carry around 0.15%. The source material was naive CD4+ T cells sorted from blood. Subset: CD45RA+ positively selected. This chain joins TRBV7-8 and TRBJ2-6; D is perhaps TRBD2 (5 bases). The receptor comes from a man aged 18 to 29 in good health. CDR3: CASSLYGEGANVLTF. CDR3 bases: TGTGCCAGCAGCTTATACGGGGAGGGGGCCAACGTCCTGACTTTC.